This TCR beta chain was identified in a study of regulatory T cells in long-lasting Graves disease (dated by TCRdb to the early 2020s). For context, the study as a whole: Persistent Graves' disease meant more than 5 years of antithyroid drug treatment with TSH receptor autoantibodies that stayed positive. This study used TCR sequencing and RNA sequencing of peripheral blood to compare persistent Graves' disease patients against newly diagnosed Graves' disease patients. The study was conducted in China and was registered as a clinical trial. A total of roughly 33 samples were covered by TCR sequencing, comprising roughly 13 persistent and around 20 newly diagnosed Graves' disease patients. In the clinical cohort, patients with persistent Graves' disease had used antithyroid drugs for an average of around 10 years.

The method was multiplex PCR. The listed sequencing device is Illumina HiSeq 4000. To build TCR beta libraries, CDR3 regions were amplified by Arm-PCR using iRepertoire HTBI primers. Before sequencing, the PCR products underwent gel purification. The authors processed their data as follows. Gene usage analysis of CDR3 amino acid clonotypes used the approximately 62 TRBV and some 13 TRBJ segments found across samples. COPE and FqMerger were used to merge the filtered high-quality paired reads into contigs. BLAST was used to align contigs to IMGT TRBV, TRBD and TRBJ reference genes, and CDR3 was defined according to IMGT. Highly expanded clones were defined as clonotypes with a frequency above 0.1%. Shannon entropy was used to measure repertoire diversity, and the Gini coefficient was used to measure V-J evenness. Clonotypes shared by more than one individual were considered public. The public reads were quality trimmed at Q25 with fastp and then assembled into clones with MiXCR by TCRdb, keeping productive beta chains. Records with the same CDR3 protein are collapsed into one entry carrying the most frequent genes and DNA. In this record, the V and J calls reflect TCRdb's handling and not the investigators' own analysis. Recorded for this sample are 360,000 or so distinct CDR3 sequences; approximately 23% of them occurred a single time. Of the sample, around a quarter falls within the top ten clones.

The germline ends are 11 bases apart after V is trimmed by 1 base and J by 4 bases. The germline V gene (reference sequence) supplies CDR1 SEHNR and CDR2 FQNEAQ. Counted from cysteine to phenylalanine, this CDR3 has 15 amino acids. Of all the DNA, just the CDR3 is kept, 45 bases in frame from base 1. General study outcomes and caveats: The study examined only peripheral blood because the primary lesion, thyroid tissue, could not be accessed. Preferential use of TRBV28, TRBJ1-2 and TRBJ2-5 was observed in persistent disease, whereas TRBV20-1 and TRBJ2-1 were favored in newly diagnosed disease. Compared with newly diagnosed patients, patients with persistent Graves' disease had lower TCR Shannon entropy and fewer highly expanded clones, which suggests clonal expansion. More public clonotypes were shared among persistent patients (over 2,500) than among newly diagnosed patients (more than 950). As a limitation, the authors acknowledged that the small sample size may reduce accuracy. Sequencing and analysis were limited to the TCR beta chain.

This sample's time point label indicates: persistent/refractory GD, antithyroid drugs over 5 years with positive TRAb. RNA was extracted from PBMCs in TRIzol for both TCR sequencing and RNA sequencing. The diagnosis of Graves' disease followed American Thyroid Association guidelines. Recruitment of patients was carried out at an endocrinology department in Xi'an, China. Each patient gave 9 to 10 milliliters of peripheral blood, collected in an EDTA anticoagulant tube. Ficoll Paque Plus density gradient separation was used to isolate PBMCs, and no additional T cell sorting was done. An Agilent 2100 Bioanalyzer and agarose gel were used to check RNA quality, while a NanoDrop 2000 measured RNA concentration. A remark on this clonotype: Its antigen specificity is not known. No much larger clone exists at a distance of one base, and base qualities are not known.

The sequence is built from TRBV7-9 and TRBJ2-1, with a weak D call of TRBD2 (5 bases match). Sequenced material: peripheral blood mononuclear cells (PBMCs), taken when the disease was refractory, from a patient treated with antithyroid drugs. The sequence derives from a woman aged 40 to 49 with Graves disease. Donor details come from another sample of the same person, matched by shared clones. The DNA sequence follows: TGTGCCAGCAGCTTAGTCTCGACTACATACAATGAGCAGTTCTTC. It translates to CASSLVSTTYNEQFF.